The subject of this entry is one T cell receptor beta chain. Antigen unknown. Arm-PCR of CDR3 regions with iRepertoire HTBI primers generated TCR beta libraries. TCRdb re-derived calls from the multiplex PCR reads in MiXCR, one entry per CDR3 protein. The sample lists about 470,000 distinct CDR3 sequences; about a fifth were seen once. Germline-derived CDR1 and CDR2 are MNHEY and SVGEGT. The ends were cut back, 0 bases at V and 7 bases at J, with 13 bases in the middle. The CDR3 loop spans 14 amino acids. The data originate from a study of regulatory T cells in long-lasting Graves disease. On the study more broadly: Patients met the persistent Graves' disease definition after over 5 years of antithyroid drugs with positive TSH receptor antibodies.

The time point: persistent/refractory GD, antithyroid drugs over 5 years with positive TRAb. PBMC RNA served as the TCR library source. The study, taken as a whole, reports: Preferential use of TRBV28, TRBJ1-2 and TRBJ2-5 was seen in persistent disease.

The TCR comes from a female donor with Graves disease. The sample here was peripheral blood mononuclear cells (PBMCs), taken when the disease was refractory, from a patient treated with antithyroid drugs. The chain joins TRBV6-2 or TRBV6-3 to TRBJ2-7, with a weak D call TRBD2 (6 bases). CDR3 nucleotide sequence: TGTGCCAGCAGTTACTCCGGGACTTCGAGGGAGCAGTACTTC. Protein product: CASSYSGTSREQYF.